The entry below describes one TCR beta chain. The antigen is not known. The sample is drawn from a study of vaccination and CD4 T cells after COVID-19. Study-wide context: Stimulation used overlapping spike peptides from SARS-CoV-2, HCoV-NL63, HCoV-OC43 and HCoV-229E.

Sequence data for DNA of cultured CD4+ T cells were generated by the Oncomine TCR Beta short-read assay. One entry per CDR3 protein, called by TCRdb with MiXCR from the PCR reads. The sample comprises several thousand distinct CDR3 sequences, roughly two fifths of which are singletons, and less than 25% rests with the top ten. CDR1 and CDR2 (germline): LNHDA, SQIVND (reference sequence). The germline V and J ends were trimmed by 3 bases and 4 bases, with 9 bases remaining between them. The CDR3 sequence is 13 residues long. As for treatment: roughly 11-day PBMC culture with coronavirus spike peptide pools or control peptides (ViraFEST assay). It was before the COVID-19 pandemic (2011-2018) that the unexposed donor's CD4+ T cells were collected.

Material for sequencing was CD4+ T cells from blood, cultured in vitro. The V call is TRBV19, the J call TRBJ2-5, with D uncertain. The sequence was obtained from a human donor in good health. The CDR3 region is CASSMYRAETQYF. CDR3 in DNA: TGTGCCAGTAGTATGTATAGGGCAGAGACCCAGTACTTC.